The 18 T cell receptor beta chains below come from one sample, sequenced in a study of cytomegalovirus exposure and HLA in healthy donors. The PCR used 60 Vbeta and 13 Jbeta primers. The assay was immunoSEQ multiplex PCR, and TCRdb's table has in-frame clones only and misses some. There are over 120,000 clones in the sample; approximately 78% occur only once, and 2% to 2.5% lies in the top ten. The sample comprised PBMCs. The receptor source for this set is a woman aged 18 to 35 in good health and CMV-seropositive.

This clone was seen just once. The rearrangement joins TRBV27 to TRBJ2-6; unclear D gene. The germline CDR1 and CDR2 sequences are MNHEY and SMNVEV (reference sequence). The CDR3 spans 14 residues. V lost 3 bases, J lost 1 base, and 4 bases lay in between. CDR3 DNA: TGTGCCAGCAGTTTTAATTCTGGGGCCAACGTCCTGACTTTC. Its protein is CASSFNSGANVLTF.

This sequence joins TRBV19 and TRBJ1-2, with D perhaps matching TRBD1 (6 bases). Germline CDR1 reads LNHDA; CDR2 reads SQIVND (reference sequence). The CDR3 totals 14 residues. V lost 6 bases and J 6 bases, leaving 17 bases between the germline ends. This chain's CDR3 is CASSHARDTHGYTF. As DNA, the CDR3 is TGTGCCAGTAGCCACGCCAGGGACACTCATGGCTACACCTTC.

This chain joins TRBV7-2 and TRBJ1-4, with 8 bases that match TRBD1. The CDR3 runs 15 residues. CDR1 is SGHTA, CDR2 FQGNSA, per germline. The ends lost 5 bases at V and 7 bases at J; junction bases unmatched: 9. The DNA of the CDR3 is TGTGCCAGCAGCGCCCAGGGGGCGTGGAGTGAAAAACTGTTTTTT. Encoded protein: CASSAQGAWSEKLFF. Filled out from reference TRBV7-2 and TRBJ1-4, the complete variable domain reads GAGVSQSPSNKVTEKGKDVELRCDPISGHTALYWYRQSLGQGLEFLIYFQGNSAPDKSGLPSDRFSAERTGGSVSTLTIQRTQQEDSAVYLCASSAQGAWSEKLFFGSGTQLSVL.

This chain links TRBV10-2 with TRBJ2-1, with 8 nucleotides matching TRBD2. Germline loops: CDR1 WSHSY, CDR2 SAAADI. This CDR3 is built from 17 residues. Trimming took 6 bases from V and 1 from J; bases not matched to a gene: 11. CDR3 sequence: CASSPFQAGASYNEQFF. CDR3 nucleotides: TGCGCCAGCAGCCCGTTCCAAGCGGGGGCTTCCTACAATGAGCAGTTCTTC.

The J gene is TRBJ1-1, the V gene TRBV7-6; possible D gene TRBD1, 5 bases. Trimming cost V 6 bases and J 0 bases, with 14 bases left between them. Germline V gene sequence: CDR1 SGHVS, CDR2 FNYEAQ. The CDR3 consists of 15 residues. CDR3 amino acids: CASSWVDSMNTEAFF. The CDR3 DNA reads TGTGCCAGCAGTTGGGTAGACAGCATGAACACTGAAGCTTTCTTT.

This sequence joins TRBV5-8 and TRBJ1-4, with D possibly matching TRBD1 (5 bases). The CDR3 runs to 13 residues. Germline V gene lookup returns CDR1 SGHTS and CDR2 YDEGEE. The germline V and J ends were trimmed by 5 bases and 6 bases, with 11 bases remaining between them. The CDR3 region is CASRRRVDEKLFF. DNA of the CDR3: TGTGCCAGCAGGCGCAGGGTTGATGAAAAACTGTTTTTT. The full variable domain, completed using reference TRBV5-8 and TRBJ1-4, is EAGVTQSPTHLIKTRGQQATLRCSPISGHTSVYWYQQALGLGLQFLLWYDEGEERNRGNFPPRFSGRQFPNYSSELNVNALELEDSALYLCASRRRVDEKLFFGSGTQLSVL.

The J gene is TRBJ1-3, the V gene TRBV14; no clear D. Looked up from germline, CDR1 is SGHDN and CDR2 is FVKESK. V was cut by 0 bases and J by 3 bases, with 9 bases left in between. The CDR3 length is 15 residues. CDR3 sequence (DNA): TGTGCCAGCAGCCAAGATCTACCTTATGGAAACACCATATATTTT. This translates into CASSQDLPYGNTIYF.

The chain recombines TRBV19 with TRBJ2-7, with 9 bases identical to TRBD2. Germline V gene data show CDR1 as LNHDA and CDR2 as SQIVND (reference sequence). There are 15 residues in the CDR3. Trimming removed 6 bases from V and 2 bases from J; junction bases left unmatched: 8. CDR3 coding DNA: TGTGCCAGTAGCGCTTCTAGCGGGGCGACCTACGAGCAGTACTTC. This translates into CASSASSGATYEQYF.

The rearrangement joins TRBV2 to TRBJ1-4; the match to TRBD1 covers 9 bases. The CDR3 is 14 residues long. Unmatched junction bases numbered 7, after V lost 6 bases and J lost 8 bases. Germline V lookup: CDR1 SNHLY, CDR2 FYNNEI. CDR3 protein: CASRNRDREEKLFF. CDR3 DNA: TGTGCCAGCAGAAACCGGGACAGGGAAGAAAAACTGTTTTTT.

The V gene is TRBV28, the J gene TRBJ2-3; 9 nucleotides line up with TRBD2. V lost 2 bases and J lost 4; bases outside the gene matches: 1. The CDR3 has 14 amino acids. CDR1 and CDR2 (germline): MDHEN, SYDVKM. The chain's CDR3 is CASSLLAGPDTQYF. The CDR3, as DNA: TGTGCCAGCAGTTTACTAGCGGGGCCAGATACGCAGTATTTT. Based on the CDR3 plus reference TRBV28 and TRBJ2-3, the full variable domain is DVKVTQSSRYLVKRTGEKVFLECVQDMDHENMFWYRQDPGLGLRLIYFSYDVKMKEKGDIPEGYSVSREKKERFSLILESASTNQTSMYLCASSLLAGPDTQYFGPGTRLTVL.

This clone was detected only once. CDR3 DNA sequence: TGTGCCAGCAGCTTAATTCAGTACAATGAGCAGTTCTTC. This encodes CASSLIQYNEQFF. This chain uses TRBV7-2 with TRBJ2-1; no firm D call. CDR3 length: 13 residues. Looked up from germline, CDR1 is SGHTA and CDR2 is FQGNSA. The germline V and J ends were trimmed by 2 bases and 4 bases, with 6 bases remaining between them.

The chain couples TRBV30 to TRBJ1-6; maybe TRBD1 (6 bases). CDR3 length equals 14 residues. V was pared by 3 bases and J by 8 bases, with 14 bases between. Germline V gives CDR1 GTSNPN, CDR2 SVGIG (reference sequence). This CDR3 reads CAWSAGTMDSPLHF. CDR3 nucleotide sequence: TGTGCCTGGAGCGCCGGGACAATGGATTCACCCCTCCACTTT.

The chain joins TRBV7-9 to TRBJ2-3, with D perhaps TRBD2 (6 bases). With 4 bases removed from V and 1 base from J, the gap between germline ends came to 24 bases. The length of the CDR3 is 19 residues. The germline V gene has CDR1 SEHNR and CDR2 FQNEAQ (reference sequence). The CDR3 is CASSSYRRGRARGTDTQYF. The DNA of the CDR3 is TGTGCCAGCAGCTCCTACCGACGGGGGAGAGCGAGGGGCACAGATACGCAGTATTTT.

The J gene is TRBJ1-1, the V gene TRBV29-1; D is possibly TRBD1 (6 bases). The CDR3 covers 14 residues. Germline V gene lookup returns CDR1 SQVTM and CDR2 ANQGSEA. V lost 1 base, J lost 4 bases, and 13 bases lay in between. The CDR3 loop reads CSVEVTGGGTEAFF. The CDR3 nucleotides read TGCAGCGTTGAAGTGACAGGCGGGGGCACTGAAGCTTTCTTT.

The J gene is TRBJ2-6, the V gene TRBV4-3; 14 bases fit TRBD2. The CDR3 extends over 19 amino acids. V trimming: 3 bases; J trimming: 0 bases; junction bases outside the gene matches: 4. Per the germline V gene, CDR1 is LGHNA and CDR2 is YSLEER. CDR3 residues: CASSQEGLAGDSGANVLTF. CDR3 sequence (DNA): TGCGCCAGCAGCCAGGAGGGACTAGCGGGGGACTCTGGGGCCAACGTCCTGACTTTC.

The chain recombines TRBV11-3 with TRBJ2-2, with D tentatively TRBD1 (5 bases). This CDR3 is 14 amino acids long. CDR1 SGHNT and CDR2 YENEEA come from the germline V gene. V was pared by 1 base and J by 5 bases, with 8 bases between. CDR3 sequence (DNA): TGTGCCAGCAGCTTAGGGACATGGACCGGGGAGCTGTTTTTT. Translating gives CASSLGTWTGELFF.

The chain is built from TRBV9 and TRBJ2-7, with D unresolved. The length of the CDR3 is 14 residues. Germline lookup yields CDR1 SGDLS and CDR2 YYNGEE. Trimming left V 1 base short and J 0 bases short, with 8 bases between. CDR3 loop: CASSVSLGSYEQYF. The CDR3 DNA reads TGTGCCAGCAGCGTAAGCCTTGGCTCCTACGAGCAGTACTTC. The variable domain in full, completed from reference TRBV9 and TRBJ2-7, reads DSGVTQTPKHLITATGQRVTLRCSPRSGDLSVYWYQQSLDQGLQFLIQYYNGEERAKGNILERFSAQQFPDLHSELNLSSLELGDSALYFCASSVSLGSYEQYFGPGTRLTVT.

V is TRBV5-6 and J is TRBJ2-7; 10 bases fit TRBD1. The CDR3 totals 14 residues. Per the germline V gene, CDR1 is SGHDT and CDR2 is YYEEEE. V was clipped by 4 bases and J by 3 bases; unmatched bases: 4. The CDR3 nucleotides are TGTGCCAGCAGCCCTGACAGGGGGCTCTACGAGCAGTACTTC. Protein product: CASSPDRGLYEQYF. Full variable domain (outside the CDR3, taken from reference TRBV5-6 and TRBJ2-7): DAGVTQSPTHLIKTRGQQVTLRCSPKSGHDTVSWYQQALGQGPQFIFQYYEEEERQRGNFPDRFSGHQFPNYSSELNVNALLLGDSALYLCASSPDRGLYEQYFGPGTRLTVT.